This T cell receptor (beta chain) was found in a study of Ad26.COV2.S vaccination and SARS-CoV-2 variants. Study-level information: Donor got 5x10^10 or 1x10^11 viral particles of Ad26.COV2.S.

Noted treatment: roughly 19 received Ad26.COV2.S at low or high dose, single or two shots; roughly five received placebo; per-sample allocation not given. The samples date from day 63 after the first vaccine or placebo injection. Recruitment in Boston yielded a donor of adult age, 18-55 years. Immunization relied on an Ad26 vector, which expressed Wuhan-strain SARS-CoV-2 spike. There are 14 residues in the CDR3. V was shortened by 1 base and J by 4 bases, with 10 bases between the two germline ends. Germline V gene sequence: CDR1 SGHDN, CDR2 FVKESK. The method was immunoSEQ multiplex PCR; TCRdb's version includes in-frame clones alone and lacks a portion of them. The sample includes roughly 380,000 clones, approximately 87% of them seen just once.

The receptor was isolated from a person aged 18 to 59 who received the Ad26.COV2.S COVID-19 vaccine or a placebo. The chain joins TRBV14 to TRBJ1-2; no clear D gene. Specimen: peripheral blood, collected in a trial of Ad26.COV2.S vaccine versus placebo. CDR3 DNA sequence: TGTGCCAGCAGCCAAGCGGGTTGGAGCTATGGCTACACCTTC. The encoded protein is CASSQAGWSYGYTF. Together with reference TRBV14 and TRBJ1-2, the CDR3 gives the full variable domain: EAGVTQFPSHSVIEKGQTVTLRCDPISGHDNLYWYRRVMGKEIKFLLHFVKESKQDESGMPNNRFLAERTGGTYSTLKVQPAELEDSGVYFCASSQAGWSYGYTFGSGTRLTVV.